This TCR beta chain originates from a study of T cells in Graves' hyperthyroidism and ophthalmopathy. Germline CDR1 and CDR2: LNHDA and SQIVND (reference sequence). The CDR3 consists of 13 residues. The V end lost 5 bases, the J end lost 6 bases, and 14 bases lay between the germline ends. RNA transcripts provided the source from which TCR beta CDR3 regions were amplified. First-round RT-PCR of the TCR CDR3 relied on the HTBI primer set. TCRdb re-called the multiplex PCR reads with MiXCR, one entry per CDR3 protein. The sample contains hundreds of thousands of distinct CDR3 sequences, less than 30% of which appear only once. This clonotype has ten or more counts. Each patient was aged 18 to 65 and had newly diagnosed hyperthyroidism of under 2 months' duration.

The J gene is TRBJ2-7, the V gene TRBV19, with no clear D. The sample taken for sequencing was blood. The TCR was taken from a man aged 35-49 years with Graves' hyperthyroidism that later progressed to Graves' ophthalmopathy. The DNA for the CDR3 is TGTGCCAGTAGTGACTTGATGGTCGGCGAGCAGTACTTC. As protein: CASSDLMVGEQYF.